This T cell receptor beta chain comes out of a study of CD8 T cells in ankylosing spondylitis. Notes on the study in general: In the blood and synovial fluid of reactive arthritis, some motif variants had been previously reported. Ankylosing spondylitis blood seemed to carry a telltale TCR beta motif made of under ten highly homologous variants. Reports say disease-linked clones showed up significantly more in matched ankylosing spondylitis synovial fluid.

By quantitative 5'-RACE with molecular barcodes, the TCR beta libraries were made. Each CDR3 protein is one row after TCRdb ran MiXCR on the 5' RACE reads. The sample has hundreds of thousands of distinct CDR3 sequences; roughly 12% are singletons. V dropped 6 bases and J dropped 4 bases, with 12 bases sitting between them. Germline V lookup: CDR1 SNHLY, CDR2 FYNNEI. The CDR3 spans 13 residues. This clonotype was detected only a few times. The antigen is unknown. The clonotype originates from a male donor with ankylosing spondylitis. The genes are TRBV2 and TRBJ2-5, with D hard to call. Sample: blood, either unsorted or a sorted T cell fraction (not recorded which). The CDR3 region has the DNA TGTGCCAGCAGAGTATCGTCCCCAGAGACCCAGTACTTC. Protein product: CASRVSSPETQYF.